The next 12 T cell receptor beta chains were all read from a single sample in a study of blood T cell repertoires in COVID-19. Repertoires were generated with immunoSEQ multiplex PCR, while TCRdb's copy carries only in-frame clones and drops some. The sample lists about 110,000 clones; roughly four fifths were seen once. The sequencing sample was made of peripheral blood. The receptors shown here come from a woman aged 55-70 years with acute or convalescent COVID-19.

V usage is TRBV4-3 and J usage is TRBJ1-4; perhaps TRBD1 as D (5 bases). The ends were cut back, 0 bases at V and 2 bases at J, with 10 bases in the middle. The V gene's germline CDR1 is LGHNA and CDR2 YSLEER. The CDR3 covers 16 residues. The CDR3 region has the DNA TGCGCCAGCAGCCAAGACCCAGCAGGGACTAATGAAAAACTGTTTTTT. Translated: CASSQDPAGTNEKLFF.

The gene calls are TRBV4-2 and TRBJ2-1; 9 bases agree with TRBD2. V gave up 1 base and J gave up 7 bases; unmatched junction bases: 5. Germline V gene lookup returns CDR1 LGHNA and CDR2 YNFKEQ. This CDR3 contains 15 residues. The CDR3 here is CASSQASGTLNEQFF. The CDR3 DNA follows: TGTGCCAGCAGCCAAGCTAGCGGGACTCTTAATGAGCAGTTCTTC.

V usage is TRBV7-9 and J usage is TRBJ2-7; TRBD1 agrees at 7 bases. V was pared by 5 bases and J by 2 bases, with 9 bases of the junction left unmatched. Per germline, CDR1 SEHNR and CDR2 FQNEAQ (reference sequence). This CDR3 has 15 residues. The CDR3 loop is CASSPDRGTAYEQYF. CDR3 in DNA: TGTGCCAGCAGCCCTGACCGAGGGACAGCCTACGAGCAGTACTTC.

The chain has TRBV18 and TRBJ1-6; 9 bases match TRBD1. The junction had 5 bases not matched to a gene; V was cut back by 2 bases and J by 6 bases. Per germline, CDR1 KGHSH and CDR2 LQKENI. This CDR3 region has 16 residues. The CDR3 protein is CASSPISDRGNSPLHF. Written as DNA, the CDR3 is TGTGCCAGCTCACCAATATCGGACAGGGGTAATTCACCCCTCCACTTT.

This sequence joins TRBV19 and TRBJ2-1; D is perhaps TRBD2 (6 bases). Germline lookup yields CDR1 LNHDA and CDR2 SQIVND (reference sequence). The CDR3 totals 14 residues. V lost 5 bases, J lost 8 bases, and 16 bases lay in between. The CDR3 protein is CASSRGLQVDEQFF. The CDR3 bases are TGTGCCAGTAGTCGGGGACTCCAAGTGGATGAGCAGTTCTTC.

CDR3 sequence (DNA): TGTGCCAGCAGTGAAGAGGGGACAGGATGGATCTATGGCTACACCTTC. This translates into CASSEEGTGWIYGYTF. The chain couples TRBV2 to TRBJ1-2, with 8 nucleotides matching TRBD1. The V and J ends lost 1 base and 4 bases, in that order; junction bases with no gene match: 8. The CDR3 covers 16 residues. The germline CDR1 and CDR2 sequences are SNHLY and FYNNEI.

The chain employs TRBV21-1 and TRBJ2-1; the table's D call, TRBD2, has no DNA check behind it. TRBV21-1 corresponds to a pseudogene. CDR3 length equals 16 residues. CDR3 coding DNA: TGTGCCAGCAGCCCATCGGTTGCGGGGGCCTACAATGAGCAGTTCTTC. Translation gives CASSPSVAGAYNEQFF.

This clone has only a few counts. The chain carries TRBV6-2 or TRBV6-3 and TRBJ1-1; D is ambiguous. CDR3 size: 12 residues. The germline CDR1 and CDR2 sequences are MNHEY and SVGEGT. The germline V and J ends were trimmed by 1 base and 4 bases, with 4 bases remaining between them. The CDR3 bases are TGTGCCAGCAGTTACTTCAGCACTGAAGCTTTCTTT. It yields the protein CASSYFSTEAFF.

This chain uses TRBV9 with TRBJ2-3; possibly TRBD2 for D (5 bases). The length of the CDR3 is 13 residues. V was trimmed by 0 bases and J by 11 bases, leaving 13 bases between them. Germline loops: CDR1 SGDLS, CDR2 YYNGEE. CDR3 sequence: CASSVEVLGGQYF. CDR3 in DNA: TGTGCCAGCAGCGTAGAGGTTCTCGGAGGGCAGTATTTT.

The chain carries TRBV19 and TRBJ1-5; perhaps TRBD1 as D (5 bases). Germline V gene lookup returns CDR1 LNHDA and CDR2 SQIVND (reference sequence). V was shortened by 2 bases and J by 1 base, with 15 bases between the two germline ends. The CDR3 is 17 amino acids. The CDR3 loop reads CASSIIPGLGSNQPQHF. CDR3 nucleotide sequence: TGTGCCAGTAGTATAATCCCAGGGCTAGGAAGCAATCAGCCCCAGCATTTT.

The J gene is TRBJ1-3, the V gene TRBV21-1; TRBD1 was called by the table and not checked on the DNA. TRBV21-1 is a known pseudogene. The CDR3 extends over 17 amino acids. The CDR3 loop reads CASSTGQPDSSGNTIYF. In DNA form, the CDR3 reads TGTGCCAGCAGCACCGGACAGCCAGACTCCTCTGGAAACACCATATATTTT.

The count of this clone is one. V is TRBV10-3 and J is TRBJ1-1, with 7 nucleotides matching TRBD1. Per the germline V gene, CDR1 is ENHRY and CDR2 is SYGVKD. The length of the CDR3 is 15 residues. The junction had 11 bases not matched to a gene; V was cut back by 6 bases and J by 4 bases. This CDR3 is CAIRAGGNGITEAFF. In DNA form, the CDR3 reads TGTGCCATCAGAGCAGGGGGGAATGGAATCACTGAAGCTTTCTTT.